What follows are 29 T cell receptor beta chains derived from one specimen sequenced in a study of T cell clones after liver transplantation (dated by TCRdb to between 2017 and 2020). The library was generated by the immunoSEQ multiplex PCR assay. TCRdb stores this immuneACCESS table with in-frame sequences only. Part of the clones is absent; in the studies checked, under half of the shortfall reflects unresolved V genes, and no reason is known for the rest. This sample holds some 120,000 clones; 90% were observed only once. The ten largest clones take up approximately 0.78% of the sample. The sample consisted of CD4+ T cells from blood, taken 12 months after liver transplant. These receptors all come from a human patient who received a liver transplant. Following transplantation, T cells from the graft donor may be among those present.

The chain combines TRBV29-1 with TRBJ1-2; the D is unclear. V gave up 7 bases and J gave up 8 bases, with 20 bases separating them. Germline CDR1 reads SQVTM; CDR2 reads ANQGSEA. The CDR3 spans 13 residues. DNA of the CDR3: TGCAGCGCCCCCCAAAGCGGGGTTCTCGGCTACACCTTC. It specifies CSAPQSGVLGYTF.

The chain recombines TRBV12-5 with TRBJ2-1, with D possibly being TRBD1 or TRBD2 (5 bases each). Germline V CDR1 and CDR2: LGHNT, FRNRAP. The V gene lost 5 bases and the J gene lost 13 bases, with 15 bases spanning the gap. The CDR3 loop spans 12 amino acids. The CDR3 nucleotides read TGTGCTAGTGGTCGATCGTTGGGGGAACAGTTCTTC. This gives the protein CASGRSLGEQFF. Supplemented by reference TRBV12-5 and TRBJ2-1, the full variable domain reads DARVTQTPRHKVTEMGQEVTMRCQPILGHNTVFWYRQTMMQGLELLAYFRNRAPLDDSGMPKDRFSAEMPDATLATLKIQPSEPRDSAVYFCASGRSLGEQFFGPGTRLTVL.

This chain links TRBV29-1 with TRBJ2-1; D is unclear. With 1 base removed from V and 7 bases from J, the gap between germline ends came to 14 bases. Germline assignment: CDR1 SQVTM and CDR2 ANQGSEA. This CDR3 has 14 residues. CDR3 nucleotides: TGCAGCGTTGAAGTTCGCACACTGCGGAATGAGCAGTTCTTC. Residues: CSVEVRTLRNEQFF.

The rearrangement joins TRBV7-2 to TRBJ2-7; D not certain. Germline V gives CDR1 SGHTA, CDR2 FQGNSA. CDR3 size: 14 residues. Between the trimmed V and J ends, which lost 5 bases and 3 bases, there was a span of 14 bases. The CDR3 loop is CASSESHGVYEQYF. The CDR3 nucleotides read TGTGCCAGCAGCGAGTCCCACGGAGTCTACGAGCAGTACTTC.

The gene calls are TRBV11-2 and TRBJ2-1; no reliable D call. The CDR3 has 14 residues. Germline V gene lookup returns CDR1 SGHAT and CDR2 FQNNGV. V dropped 6 bases and J dropped 3 bases, with 12 bases sitting between them. CDR3 loop: CASSRTTLYNEQFF. CDR3 coding DNA: TGTGCCAGCAGTAGGACCACCCTCTACAATGAGCAGTTCTTC.

V is TRBV25-1 and J is TRBJ2-2; 7 bases fit TRBD1. The CDR3 has 15 amino acids. V lost 5 bases to trimming and J lost 5 bases; unmatched junction nucleotides: 8. Germline-derived CDR1 and CDR2 are MGHDK and SYGVNS. The CDR3 coding sequence is TGTGCCAGCAGTCTTACAGGGGCACCGACCGGGGAGCTGTTTTTT. Translating gives CASSLTGAPTGELFF. The complete variable domain, with remaining parts taken from reference TRBV25-1 and TRBJ2-2, reads EADIYQTPRYLVIGTGKKITLECSQTMGHDKMYWYQQDPGMELHLIHYSYGVNSTEKGDLSSESTVSRIRTEHFPLTLESARPSHTSQYLCASSLTGAPTGELFFGEGSRLTVL.

The chain is built from TRBV18 and TRBJ2-7; D is unresolved. CDR1 KGHSH and CDR2 LQKENI come from the germline V gene. Trimming took 4 bases from V and 4 from J, leaving 11 bases between them. The CDR3 is made up of 13 amino acids. CDR3 DNA: TGTGCCAGCTCACTTTCTCAGGAGTACGAGCAGTACTTC. It is translated as CASSLSQEYEQYF.

The rearrangement joins TRBV4-1 to TRBJ1-2, with unresolved D. The CDR3 spans 14 residues. CDR1 and CDR2 (germline): MGHRA, YSYEKL. V dropped 1 base and J dropped 0 bases, with 6 bases sitting between them. Here the CDR3 DNA reads TGCGCCAGCAGCCAAGGACAAACTAACTATGGCTACACCTTC. Amino acid sequence: CASSQGQTNYGYTF.

V and J are TRBV19 and TRBJ1-2, with D maybe TRBD1 (5 bases). V lost 0 bases and J 12 bases, leaving 14 bases between the germline ends. The germline V gene encodes CDR1 LNHDA and CDR2 SQIVND (reference sequence). CDR3 length: 13 amino acids. Here the CDR3 reads CASSIDRRGGDTF. The CDR3 DNA reads as TGTGCCAGTAGTATAGATCGTCGGGGCGGGGACACCTTC.

Regarding this clone: Other DNA sequences in the sample encode the same CDR3. The genes are TRBV20-1 and TRBJ1-1; D might be TRBD1 (5 bases). The length of the CDR3 is 11 residues. V was shortened by 4 bases and J by 5 bases, with 8 bases between the two germline ends. Germline CDR1 reads DFQATT; CDR2 reads SNEGSKA (reference sequence). In DNA form, the CDR3 reads TGCAGTGCTACGAGGGGAACTGAAGCTTTCTTT. Its protein product is CSATRGTEAFF.

The chain links TRBV4-2 to TRBJ2-1; TRBD2 agrees at 10 bases. After removal of 2 bases from V and 7 bases from J, the junction contained 11 bases not matched to a gene. CDR1 and CDR2 from the germline V gene are LGHNA and YNFKEQ. CDR3 length: 17 amino acids. The CDR3 DNA follows: TGTGCCAGCAGCCAAAGACTAGCGGGCGTTCAAGGGAATGAGCAGTTCTTC. Translation gives CASSQRLAGVQGNEQFF.

This rearrangement joins TRBV21-1 to TRBJ2-7; the table's D gene call, TRBD2, was not cross checked with the DNA. TRBV21-1 is assigned pseudogene status. The length of the CDR3 is 15 residues. CDR3 region: CASSCRVAGSCEQYF. The CDR3 bases are TGTGCCAGCAGCTGCCGAGTAGCGGGTTCCTGCGAGCAGTACTTC.

The rearrangement joins TRBV28 to TRBJ2-3; 13 bases line up with TRBD2. The CDR3 has 15 residues. Per germline, CDR1 MDHEN and CDR2 SYDVKM. After removal of 4 bases from V and 4 bases from J, the junction contained 2 bases not matched to a gene. The CDR3, as DNA: TGTGCCAGCAGTTCGGGACTAGCGGGACCAGATACGCAGTATTTT. Its protein product is CASSSGLAGPDTQYF. The whole variable domain, remainder taken from reference TRBV28 and TRBJ2-3, is DVKVTQSSRYLVKRTGEKVFLECVQDMDHENMFWYRQDPGLGLRLIYFSYDVKMKEKGDIPEGYSVSREKKERFSLILESASTNQTSMYLCASSSGLAGPDTQYFGPGTRLTVL.

The chain combines TRBV5-6 with TRBJ2-3; the match to TRBD1 covers 11 bases. The V segment lost 4 bases and the J segment 5 bases; nucleotides outside the gene matches: 3. CDR1 SGHDT and CDR2 YYEEEE come from the germline V gene. The length of the CDR3 is 14 residues. CDR3 sequence reads: CASSGQGAKDTQYF. The CDR3 coding sequence is TGTGCCAGCAGCGGACAGGGGGCGAAAGATACGCAGTATTTT.

The chain couples TRBV6-6 to TRBJ2-6; the D gene is possibly TRBD1 (5 bases). CDR1 is MNHNY, CDR2 SVGAGI, per germline (reference sequence). V was pared by 5 bases and J by 0 bases, with 8 bases between. The CDR3 consists of 15 residues. The CDR3: CASSPTVSGANVLTF. The CDR3, as DNA: TGTGCCAGCAGTCCGACAGTCTCTGGGGCCAACGTCCTGACTTTC.

The rearrangement uses TRBV18 and TRBJ2-5; 8 bases agree with TRBD2. Germline lookup yields CDR1 KGHSH and CDR2 LQKENI. There are 15 residues in the CDR3. J was trimmed by 2 bases and V by 4 bases; bases with no gene match: 6. This CDR3 is CASSLFTSGQETQYF. CDR3 DNA: TGTGCCAGCTCACTATTTACTAGCGGACAAGAGACCCAGTACTTC.

The V and J genes are TRBV28 and TRBJ1-1, with 7 bases fitting TRBD1. This CDR3 is built from 14 residues. The germline gives CDR1 MDHEN, CDR2 SYDVKM. The V gene end was trimmed by 8 bases and the J gene end by 5 bases; junction bases not matched to a gene: 11. CDR3 coding DNA: TGTGCCAGCTTGACCCGTGAGGGGGCAACTGAAGCTTTCTTT. Translation gives CASLTREGATEAFF.

The rearrangement joins TRBV11-2 to TRBJ2-3, with a tentative D call TRBD2 (6 bases). The germline gives CDR1 SGHAT, CDR2 FQNNGV. This CDR3 comprises 16 residues. Here the CDR3 DNA reads TGTGCGAGCCTGGGGGGTGGGAGTCCGAACACAGATACGCAGTATTTT. Translated, it gives CASLGGGSPNTDTQYF.

The chain combines TRBV27 with TRBJ2-1, with D perhaps TRBD1 (6 bases). In germline, CDR1 is MNHEY, CDR2 SMNVEV (reference sequence). V was pared by 6 bases and J by 8 bases, with 20 bases between. The CDR3 spans 15 residues. CDR3 sequence reads: CASRTNREAYDEQFF. The CDR3 DNA reads TGTGCCAGCAGGACGAACAGGGAAGCGTACGATGAGCAGTTCTTC.

The chain links TRBV7-6 to TRBJ1-1; D might be TRBD1 (6 bases). The CDR3 is made up of 16 amino acids. Trimming cost V 5 bases and J 0 bases, with 16 bases left between them. Germline CDR1 SGHVS, CDR2 FNYEAQ. The CDR3 DNA reads as TGTGCCAGCAGCCCCCATGCAGGGGAGATGAACACTGAAGCTTTCTTT. It translates to CASSPHAGEMNTEAFF. Variable domain in full (rest from reference TRBV7-6 and TRBJ1-1): GAGVSQSPRYKVTKRGQDVALRCDPISGHVSLYWYRQALGQGPEFLTYFNYEAQQDKSGLPNDRFSAERPEGSISTLTIQRTEQRDSAMYRCASSPHAGEMNTEAFFGQGTRLTVV.

The chain uses TRBV6-6 and TRBJ2-3; 10 bases line up with TRBD2. V was pared by 6 bases and J by 1 base, with 4 bases of the junction left unmatched. CDR3 length equals 15 residues. CDR1 is MNHNY and CDR2 is SVGAGI in the germline V gene (reference sequence). The CDR3: CASSSTSGGTDTQYF. The CDR3, as DNA: TGTGCCAGCAGCAGCACTAGCGGGGGCACAGATACGCAGTATTTT.

This clone was recorded only once. The CDR3 region has the DNA TGTGCCAGCAGCAGAGTCGTCCGGGACAGGGCAAATGAGCAGTTCTTC. Translating it yields CASSRVVRDRANEQFF. The chain employs TRBV21-1 and TRBJ2-1; no check of the table's D call, TRBD1, against the DNA was made. TRBV21-1 is termed a pseudogene. The CDR3 has 16 residues.

The rearrangement joins TRBV27 to TRBJ1-6; D gene uncertain. The V gene's germline CDR1 is MNHEY and CDR2 SMNVEV (reference sequence). The CDR3 sequence is 12 residues long. V lost 6 bases and J 9 bases, leaving 9 bases between the germline ends. The CDR3 DNA sequence: TGTGCCAGCAGGGGTGTAGGTTCACCCCTCCACTTT. Translating gives CASRGVGSPLHF.

CDR3 sequence reads: CASGLHGETQYF. The CDR3 DNA follows: TGTGCTAGTGGTCTCCACGGCGAGACCCAGTACTTC. The rearrangement links TRBV12-5 to TRBJ2-5; D remains unclear. The V and J ends lost 5 bases and 5 bases respectively, with 9 bases between them. The CDR3 runs to 12 residues. Germline loops: CDR1 LGHNT, CDR2 FRNRAP.

The genes are TRBV7-9 and TRBJ1-2; 9 nucleotides agree with TRBD1. Germline V gives CDR1 SEHNR, CDR2 FQNEAQ (reference sequence). The trim removed 5 bases at V and 5 bases at J, leaving 12 bases unmatched. CDR3 length: 16 residues. The CDR3 DNA is TGTGCCAGCAGCCCCGGGACAGGGCAAGGAGAGTATGGCTACACCTTC. Protein: CASSPGTGQGEYGYTF.

The genes are TRBV7-2 and TRBJ1-2; maybe TRBD1 (6 bases). Germline V gives CDR1 SGHTA, CDR2 FQGNSA. The CDR3 loop spans 14 amino acids. V was cut by 5 bases and J by 8 bases, with 18 bases left in between. DNA of the CDR3: TGTGCCAGCAGCCCGAACCGAGGGGGAAGCGGCTACACCTTC. It yields the protein CASSPNRGGSGYTF.

This clone was observed once. The chain recombines TRBV6-5 with TRBJ2-1; the match to TRBD2 covers 13 bases. This CDR3 is built from 15 residues. Losses at the gene ends were 6 bases for V and 9 bases for J; bases not matched to a gene: 8. Germline loops: CDR1 MNHEY, CDR2 SVGAGI. As DNA, the CDR3 is TGTGCCAGCAGCCCTACTAGCGGGAGGGCCATTGAGCAGTTCTTC. It is translated as CASSPTSGRAIEQFF.

This chain links TRBV5-1 with TRBJ2-3, with D perhaps matching TRBD1 (6 bases). Germline V gene data show CDR1 as SGHRS and CDR2 as YFSETQ. V was trimmed by 4 bases and J by 1 base, leaving 13 bases between them. The CDR3 is made up of 15 amino acids. CDR3 sequence: CASSARDTRTDTQYF. The CDR3 DNA reads TGCGCCAGCAGCGCTAGGGACACTCGCACAGATACGCAGTATTTT.

The chain is built from TRBV28 and TRBJ1-1, with a possible D match to TRBD1 (5 bases). Germline V gene data show CDR1 as MDHEN and CDR2 as SYDVKM. The CDR3 consists of 15 residues. Trimming left V 4 bases short and J 0 bases short, with 12 bases between. The CDR3 reads CASSSWGTLNTEAFF. Here the CDR3 DNA reads TGTGCCAGCAGTTCCTGGGGGACCCTGAACACTGAAGCTTTCTTT.